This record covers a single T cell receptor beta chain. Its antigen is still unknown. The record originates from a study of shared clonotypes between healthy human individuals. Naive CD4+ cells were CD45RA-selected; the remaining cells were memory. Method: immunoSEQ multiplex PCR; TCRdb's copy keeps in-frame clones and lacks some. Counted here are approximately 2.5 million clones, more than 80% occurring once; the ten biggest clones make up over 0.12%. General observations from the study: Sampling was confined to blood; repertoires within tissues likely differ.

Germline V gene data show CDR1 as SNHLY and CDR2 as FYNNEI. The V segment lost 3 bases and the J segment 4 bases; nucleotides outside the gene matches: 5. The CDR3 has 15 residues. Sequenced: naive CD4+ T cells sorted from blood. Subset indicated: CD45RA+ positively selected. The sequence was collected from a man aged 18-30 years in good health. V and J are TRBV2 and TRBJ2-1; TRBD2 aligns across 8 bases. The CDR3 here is CASSEESGRYNEQFF. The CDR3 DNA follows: TGTGCCAGCAGTGAGGAGAGCGGGAGATACAATGAGCAGTTCTTC.